The 16 T cell receptor beta chains in this list originate from one sample, sequenced in a study of blood T cell repertoires in COVID-19. This table comes from immunoSEQ multiplex PCR, and its TCRdb copy is limited to in-frame clones, with some not included. The repertoire has about 110,000 clones, about 87% of them found once; the top ten carry about 4.5%. The sample consisted of peripheral blood. These TCRs come from a woman aged 50 to 65 with acute or convalescent COVID-19.

V usage is TRBV6-1 and J usage is TRBJ2-7, with D perhaps matching TRBD2 (6 bases). CDR1 and CDR2 from the germline V gene are MNHNS and SASEGT. The CDR3 loop spans 15 amino acids. Trimming stripped 1 base from V and 1 base from J, with 11 bases between. The CDR3 is CASSEEIGLSYEQYF. In DNA form, the CDR3 reads TGTGCCAGCAGTGAAGAGATCGGACTATCCTACGAGCAGTACTTC.

The rearrangement uses TRBV15 and TRBJ2-3, with 13 bases that match TRBD2. This CDR3 region has 16 residues. The V gene's germline CDR1 is LNHNV and CDR2 YYDKDF (reference sequence). J gave up 6 bases and V 0 bases, and 3 bases lay outside the gene matches. As DNA, the CDR3 is TGTGCCACCAGCAGAGAGAGACTAGCGGGGGGCGATACGCAGTATTTT. Encoded protein: CATSRERLAGGDTQYF.

The chain employs TRBV7-2 and TRBJ2-2; the D gene is possibly TRBD1 (5 bases). Germline CDR1 reads SGHTA; CDR2 reads FQGNSA. CDR3 length equals 15 residues. V was clipped by 3 bases and J by 4 bases, with 12 bases between them. The CDR3 coding sequence is TGTGCCAGCAGCTTGCGACAGCCTCTCACCGGGGAGCTGTTTTTT. This translates into CASSLRQPLTGELFF.

The V gene is TRBV9, the J gene TRBJ2-7; 7 bases agree with TRBD2. This CDR3 contains 15 residues. Germline trimming cut 4 bases from V and 3 bases from J; bases unmatched to any gene: 10. In germline, CDR1 is SGDLS, CDR2 YYNGEE. CDR3 in amino acids: CASSPNPSGVYEQYF. Here the CDR3 DNA reads TGTGCCAGCAGCCCTAACCCTAGCGGAGTCTACGAGCAGTACTTC.

This clone turned up a few times. The V call is TRBV24-1, the J call TRBJ2-1; TRBD2 aligns across 8 bases. The trim removed 3 bases at V and 5 bases at J, leaving 8 bases unmatched. CDR1 and CDR2 from the germline V gene are KGHDR and SFDVKD. The CDR3 contains 16 residues. The CDR3 loop reads CATSDKRLATHNEQFF. CDR3 coding DNA: TGTGCCACCAGTGATAAAAGACTAGCGACCCACAATGAGCAGTTCTTC.

The chain recombines TRBV4-2 with TRBJ2-2, with a possible D match to TRBD1 (6 bases). Germline-derived CDR1 and CDR2 are LGHNA and YNFKEQ. V shed 4 bases and J shed 0 bases, with 15 bases lying between them. The CDR3 runs to 17 residues. CDR3 in DNA: TGTGCCAGCAGCCGCAAGGACAGAACAACGAACACCGGGGAGCTGTTTTTT. It encodes CASSRKDRTTNTGELFF.

This chain joins TRBV19 and TRBJ1-6, with D perhaps matching TRBD1 (5 bases). V was trimmed by 2 bases and J by 10 bases, leaving 6 bases between them. CDR3 size: 12 residues. Germline assignment: CDR1 LNHDA and CDR2 SQIVND (reference sequence). CDR3 sequence: CASSIKGSPLHF. As DNA, the CDR3 is TGTGCCAGTAGTATAAAGGGGTCACCCCTCCACTTT.

The chain is built from TRBV3-1 (or the pseudogene TRBV3-2) and TRBJ2-7; D might be TRBD2 (5 bases). Germline CDR1 reads LGHDT; CDR2 reads YNNKEL (reference sequence). This CDR3 is 16 amino acids long. The V end lost 0 bases, the J end lost 7 bases, and 19 bases lay between the germline ends. The CDR3: CASSQEGLSRDSEQYF. The CDR3 DNA follows: TGTGCCAGCAGCCAAGAGGGTTTGTCCCGGGATTCGGAGCAGTACTTC.

J is TRBJ1-1 and V is TRBV2; perhaps TRBD1 as D (6 bases). Germline V gene data show CDR1 as SNHLY and CDR2 as FYNNEI. The CDR3 totals 12 residues. V was trimmed by 5 bases and J by 5 bases, leaving 9 bases between them. CDR3 protein: CASSSGVTEAFF. The CDR3 coding sequence is TGTGCCAGCAGTTCAGGGGTTACTGAAGCTTTCTTT.

The gene calls are TRBV3-1 (or the pseudogene TRBV3-2) and TRBJ1-1, with no clear D. Trimming removed 1 base from V and 8 bases from J, with 5 bases in between. The CDR3 has 11 residues. CDR1 and CDR2 from the germline V gene are LGHDT and YNNKEL (reference sequence). The chain's CDR3 is CASSQGSEAFF. The CDR3 DNA reads as TGTGCCAGCAGCCAAGGGAGCGAAGCTTTCTTT.

V usage is TRBV5-5 and J usage is TRBJ1-1; maybe TRBD1 (6 bases). The germline CDR1 and CDR2 sequences are SGHKS and YYEKEE (reference sequence). The germline V and J ends were trimmed by 4 bases and 6 bases, with 13 bases remaining between them. The CDR3 loop spans 13 amino acids. This chain's CDR3 is CASSLQGMAEAFF. Here the CDR3 DNA reads TGTGCCAGCAGCCTCCAGGGGATGGCTGAAGCTTTCTTT.

V gene TRBV7-9 combines with J gene TRBJ2-1; 8 positions agree with TRBD2. The ends lost 3 bases at V and 8 bases at J; junction bases unmatched: 6. Germline V lookup: CDR1 SEHNR, CDR2 FQNEAQ (reference sequence). The CDR3 totals 14 residues. The CDR3 region has the DNA TGTGCCAGCAGCTTTCAGCGGGGGCCCGATGAGCAGTTCTTC. This codes for CASSFQRGPDEQFF.

The chain recombines TRBV5-1 with TRBJ2-2, with 8 bases lining up with TRBD1. The CDR3 spans 15 residues. Per the germline V gene, CDR1 is SGHRS and CDR2 is YFSETQ. V gave up 0 bases and J gave up 5 bases; unmatched junction bases: 3. CDR3 protein: CASSLARQGTGELFF. The CDR3 DNA is TGCGCCAGCAGCTTGGCAAGACAGGGGACCGGGGAGCTGTTTTTT.

The J gene is TRBJ1-6, the V gene TRBV10-1; TRBD1 might be the D (5 bases). CDR1 is WNHNN, CDR2 SYGVQD, per germline (reference sequence). CDR3 length equals 19 residues. Deletions cut 0 bases from V and 9 bases from J, with 24 bases between. The CDR3 DNA reads TGCGCCAGCAGTGAGTCGTCAGGATTGGTAGACAGTAGGGGTTCACCCCTCCACTTT. Amino acid sequence: CASSESSGLVDSRGSPLHF.

The V and J genes are TRBV19 and TRBJ1-2; D may be TRBD1 (5 bases). Trimming removed 8 bases at V and 1 base at J, with 8 bases between. Germline CDR1 and CDR2: LNHDA and SQIVND (reference sequence). The CDR3 is made up of 12 amino acids. The CDR3 here is CASAGLNYGYTF. DNA of the CDR3: TGTGCCAGTGCGGGGCTTAACTATGGCTACACCTTC.

The rearrangement links TRBV5-6 to TRBJ2-7; no firm D call. The germline V and J ends were trimmed by 3 bases and 1 base, with 11 bases remaining between them. The CDR3 length is 14 residues. The germline V gene encodes CDR1 SGHDT and CDR2 YYEEEE. CDR3: CASSSYSFSYEQYF. Here the CDR3 DNA reads TGTGCCAGCAGCTCTTATAGCTTTTCCTACGAGCAGTACTTC. Together with reference TRBV5-6 and TRBJ2-7, the CDR3 gives the full variable domain: DAGVTQSPTHLIKTRGQQVTLRCSPKSGHDTVSWYQQALGQGPQFIFQYYEEEERQRGNFPDRFSGHQFPNYSSELNVNALLLGDSALYLCASSSYSFSYEQYFGPGTRLTVT.